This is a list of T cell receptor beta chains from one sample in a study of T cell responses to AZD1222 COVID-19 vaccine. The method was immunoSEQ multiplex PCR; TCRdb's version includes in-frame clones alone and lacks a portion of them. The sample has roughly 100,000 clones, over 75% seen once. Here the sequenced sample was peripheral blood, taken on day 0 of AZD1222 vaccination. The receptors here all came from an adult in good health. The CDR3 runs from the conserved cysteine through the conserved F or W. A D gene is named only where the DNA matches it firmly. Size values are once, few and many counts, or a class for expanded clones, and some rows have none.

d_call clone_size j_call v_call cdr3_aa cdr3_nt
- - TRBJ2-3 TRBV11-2 CASSPQRVTDTQYF TGTGCCAGCAGCCCGCAGCGGGTTACAGATACGCAGTATTTT
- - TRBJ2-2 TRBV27 CASSLIPGELFF TGTGCCAGCAGTTTAATCCCCGGGGAGCTGTTTTTT
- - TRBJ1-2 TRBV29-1 CSVEPRWLPPNYGYTF TGCAGCGTTGAACCCCGGTGGCTCCCCCCTAACTATGGCTACACCTTC
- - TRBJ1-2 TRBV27 CASGRSGSPHTDTF TGTGCCAGCGGCCGTTCGGGGTCCCCCCACACAGACACCTTC
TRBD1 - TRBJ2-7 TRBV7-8 CASSLAGQLFEQYF TGTGCCAGCAGCTTAGCGGGACAGCTCTTTGAGCAGTACTTC
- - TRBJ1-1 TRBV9 CASSYQGTNTEAFF TGTGCCAGCAGCTACCAAGGGACCAACACTGAAGCTTTCTTT
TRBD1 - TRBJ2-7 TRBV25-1 CASSVGQGRGEQYF TGTGCCAGCAGTGTTGGACAGGGGCGAGGTGAGCAGTACTTC
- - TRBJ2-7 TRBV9 CASSPGAGLHYEQYF TGTGCCAGCAGCCCCGGGGCAGGACTTCACTACGAGCAGTACTTC
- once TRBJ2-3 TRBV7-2 CASSSRGGTGTDTQYF TGTGCCAGCAGCTCCAGGGGGGGGACTGGCACAGATACGCAGTATTTT
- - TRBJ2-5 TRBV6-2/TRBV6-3 CASSLLRETQYF TGTGCCAGCAGTTTATTGCGGGAGACCCAGTACTTC
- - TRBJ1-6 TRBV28 CASAGTNNSPLHF TGTGCCAGCGCCGGGACAAATAATTCACCCCTCCACTTT
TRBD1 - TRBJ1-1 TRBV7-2 CASTRGVGTGFPEAFF TGTGCCAGCACCAGGGGAGTCGGGACAGGGTTTCCTGAAGCTTTCTTT
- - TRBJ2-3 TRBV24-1 CATSDRGAKDLDTQYF TGTGCCACCAGTGACCGGGGTGCCAAAGACCTAGATACGCAGTATTTT
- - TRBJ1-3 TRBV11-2 CASSLDLAGSGNTIYF TGTGCCAGCAGCTTAGATTTGGCAGGGTCTGGAAACACCATATATTTT
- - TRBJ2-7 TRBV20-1 CSASNLLGRAYEQYF TGCAGTGCTAGTAATTTGCTTGGCAGAGCCTACGAGCAGTACTTC
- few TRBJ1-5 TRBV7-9 CASSEGGQPQHF TGTGCCAGCAGCGAGGGCGGTCAGCCCCAGCATTTT
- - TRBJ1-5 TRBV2 CASSESGGAPLGQPQHF TGTGCCAGCAGTGAAAGTGGGGGGGCACCATTGGGTCAGCCCCAGCATTTT
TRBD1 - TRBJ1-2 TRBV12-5 CASGSTGLDSNYGYTF TGTGCTAGTGGCTCGACAGGGTTGGATTCTAACTATGGCTACACCTTC
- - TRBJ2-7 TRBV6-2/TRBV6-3 CASSYFPQGAFEQYF TGTGCCAGCAGTTATTTTCCCCAAGGGGCGTTCGAGCAGTACTTC
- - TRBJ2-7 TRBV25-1 CASSEYSGTYEQYF TGTGCCAGCAGTGAATATAGCGGAACCTACGAGCAGTACTTC
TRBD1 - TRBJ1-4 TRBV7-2 CASSPGQGREKLFF TGTGCCAGCAGCCCTGGACAGGGGAGGGAAAAACTGTTTTTT
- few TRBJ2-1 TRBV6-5 CASSRRHQDNEQFF TGTGCCAGCAGTCGGAGGCACCAGGACAATGAGCAGTTCTTC